Presented here are 16 T cell receptor beta chains from one specimen sequenced in a study of human T cells and chemical hapten exposure. This sample's time point: pre-sensitization, week 0. The sample's treatment: therapeutic diphenylcyclopropenone sensitization with weekly scalp DPC. MiXCR, run by TCRdb on the RACE reads, gives a single entry per CDR3 protein. The table shows more than 300,000 distinct CDR3 sequences, with around 5% occurring only once. The sequencing used whole blood, collected in connection with sensitization to the hapten diphenylcyclopropenone (DPC). Every receptor here comes from a young woman with alopecia areata. Some clones in this sample may be carry-over from other donors' samples.

The table lists this clonotype with a few counts. The chain recombines TRBV12-5 with TRBJ1-3; D call uncertain. The CDR3 totals 16 residues. Trimming left V 0 bases short and J 0 bases short, with 9 bases between. Germline CDR1 LGHNT, CDR2 FRNRAP. Here the CDR3 reads CASGLVLASSGNTIYF. For the CDR3, the DNA is TGTGCTAGTGGTTTGGTACTTGCCAGCTCTGGAAACACCATATATTTT.

This clonotype was seen many times. V gene TRBV10-2 combines with J gene TRBJ2-2; no firm D call. The V gene's germline CDR1 is WSHSY and CDR2 SAAADI. The germline V and J ends were trimmed by 6 bases and 6 bases, with 5 bases remaining between them. This CDR3 spans 11 amino acids. The CDR3 sequence: CASRDPGELFF. CDR3 in DNA: TGCGCCAGCAGGGATCCCGGGGAGCTGTTTTTT.

This clonotype came up a few times. CDR3 protein: CASSLAWWDRGVTDTQYF. DNA of the CDR3: TGTGCCAGCAGTTTAGCGTGGTGGGATAGGGGTGTCACAGATACGCAGTATTTT. The rearrangement uses TRBV12-3 or TRBV12-4 and TRBJ2-3, with a weak D call TRBD1 (5 bases). This CDR3 comprises 18 residues. V was cut by 0 bases and J by 2 bases, with 18 bases left in between.

The chain joins TRBV7-2 to TRBJ2-7; 14 bases match TRBD2. This CDR3 is 17 amino acids long. Germline V gives CDR1 SGHTA, CDR2 FQGNSA. Germline trimming cut 4 bases from V and 2 bases from J; bases unmatched to any gene: 7. CDR3 nucleotides: TGTGCCAGCAGCTCCGGGACTAGCGGGGGCCCAACCTACGAGCAGTACTTC. Translating it yields CASSSGTSGGPTYEQYF.

This clonotype has more than one count but fewer than ten. The chain employs TRBV12-3 or TRBV12-4 and TRBJ1-3; maybe TRBD1 (5 bases). V lost 3 bases, J lost 0 bases, and 12 bases lay in between. This CDR3 spans 16 amino acids. The CDR3 here is CASSLYRKSSGNTIYF. In DNA, the CDR3 is TGTGCCAGCAGTTTGTACAGGAAGAGCTCTGGAAACACCATATATTTT.

This clonotype was counted between two and nine times. This chain uses TRBV29-1 with TRBJ2-3; 8 positions agree with TRBD1. CDR3 length: 15 residues. Germline CDR1 is SQVTM and CDR2 is ANQGSEA. J was trimmed by 3 bases and V by 4 bases; bases with no gene match: 9. CDR3 amino acids: CSVGNGYRGTDTQYF. CDR3 coding DNA: TGCAGCGTTGGCAACGGGTACAGGGGGACAGATACGCAGTATTTT.

In its sample, this clonotype was seen a few times. The V gene is TRBV6-2 or TRBV6-3, the J gene TRBJ1-5; D is unclear. Germline V lookup: CDR1 MNHEY, CDR2 SVGEGT. This CDR3 has 13 amino acids. V was pared by 6 bases and J by 7 bases, with 13 bases between. CDR3 DNA sequence: TGTGCCAGCAGCCGACCGCGCTCACAGCCCCAGCATTTT. Encoded protein: CASSRPRSQPQHF.

This clonotype was recorded a few times. The V and J genes are TRBV7-3 and TRBJ2-2, with TRBD1 matching over 7 bases. CDR3 length: 17 amino acids. Germline CDR1 is SGHTA and CDR2 is FQGTGA. Losses at the gene ends were 1 base for V and 0 bases for J; bases not matched to a gene: 5. CDR3 in DNA: TGTGCCAGCAGCTTAAGGCGGACAGGAGCGAACACCGGGGAGCTGTTTTTT. It specifies CASSLRRTGANTGELFF.

This clonotype was found a few times. The CDR3 DNA is TGTGCCAGCAGCCCCGGGACAGTGGTCACAGATACGCAGTATTTT. Translated, it gives CASSPGTVVTDTQYF. The chain carries TRBV7-9 and TRBJ2-3, with TRBD1 matching 7 bases. This CDR3 is built from 15 residues. J gave up 2 bases and V 5 bases, and 7 bases lay outside the gene matches. Germline CDR1 SEHNR, CDR2 FQNEAQ (reference sequence).

This clonotype was counted many times. The CDR3 sequence: CAISESTGYGYTF. DNA for the CDR3: TGTGCCATCAGTGAGTCAACAGGCTATGGCTACACCTTC. The chain is built from TRBV10-3 and TRBJ1-2, with TRBD1 as a possible D gene (5 bases). This CDR3 spans 13 amino acids. Germline CDR1 and CDR2: ENHRY and SYGVKD. The ends were cut back, 0 bases at V and 4 bases at J, with 6 bases in the middle.

Only a few counts were recorded for this clonotype. The genes are TRBV3-1 and TRBJ2-2; 9 bases map to TRBD1. The germline CDR1 and CDR2 sequences are LGHDT and YNNKEL (reference sequence). Trimming cost V 5 bases and J 5 bases; bases outside gene matches: 6. CDR3 size: 15 residues. CDR3 region: CASSWGDRATGELFF. The DNA of the CDR3 is TGTGCCAGCAGCTGGGGGGACAGGGCAACCGGGGAGCTGTTTTTT.

CDR3 in DNA: TGCAGTGCCAAGGGGGCGCGGAATTCACCCCTCCACTTT. This sequence encodes CSAKGARNSPLHF. The V call is TRBV20-1, the J call TRBJ1-6; the match to TRBD1 covers 7 bases. The germline V gene encodes CDR1 DFQATT and CDR2 SNEGSKA (reference sequence). The CDR3 is 13 amino acids. V trimming: 6 bases; J trimming: 7 bases; junction bases outside the gene matches: 6.

This clonotype was detected a few times. DNA for the CDR3: TGTGCCAGCACCATATCCACAGGTCCAACTAATGAAAAACTGTTTTTT. It is translated as CASTISTGPTNEKLFF. The chain is built from TRBV7-9 and TRBJ1-4; a weak D match, TRBD1 (5 bases). Germline V gene data show CDR1 as SEHNR and CDR2 as FQNEAQ (reference sequence). With 7 bases removed from V and 0 bases from J, the gap between germline ends came to 15 bases. This CDR3 is 16 amino acids long. Complete variable domain (other parts from reference TRBV7-9 and TRBJ1-4): DTGVSQNPRHKITKRGQNVTFRCDPISEHNRLYWYRQTLGQGPEFLTYFQNEAQLEKSRLLSDRFSAERPKGSFSTLEIQRTEQGDSAMYLCASTISTGPTNEKLFFGSGTQLSVL.

This chain joins TRBV27 and TRBJ2-2; 7 positions match TRBD1. J was trimmed by 7 bases and V by 5 bases; bases with no gene match: 13. CDR3 size: 16 residues. Germline CDR1 MNHEY, CDR2 SMNVEV (reference sequence). DNA for the CDR3: TGTGCCAGCAGTCTTCGACAGGGTCAAAAGTACGGGGAGCTGTTTTTT. Its translation is CASSLRQGQKYGELFF.

V usage is TRBV2 and J usage is TRBJ2-5; TRBD2 aligns across 7 bases. V lost 6 bases to trimming and J lost 2 bases; unmatched junction nucleotides: 6. CDR3 length: 14 amino acids. Germline CDR1 and CDR2: SNHLY and FYNNEI. In DNA, the CDR3 is TGTGCCAGCAGGCCCAGACTAGCTCAAGAGACCCAGTACTTC. It encodes CASRPRLAQETQYF.

The gene calls are TRBV7-8 and TRBJ1-5; D perhaps matches TRBD1 (5 bases). CDR3 size: 16 residues. Per germline, CDR1 SGHVS and CDR2 FQNEAQ. Trimming took 5 bases from V and 1 from J, leaving 15 bases between them. The CDR3 sequence: CASSHPNPGSNQPQHF. The CDR3 DNA sequence: TGTGCCAGCAGCCACCCCAATCCAGGGAGCAATCAGCCCCAGCATTTT. The full variable domain, rest sourced from reference TRBV7-8 and TRBJ1-5, is GAGVSQSPRYKVAKRGQDVALRCDPISGHVSLFWYQQALGQGPEFLTYFQNEAQLDKSGLPSDRFFAERPEGSVSTLKIQRTQQEDSAVYLCASSHPNPGSNQPQHFGDGTRLSIL.